A single sample is the source of the 12 T cell receptor beta chains below, sequenced in a study of cytomegalovirus exposure and HLA in healthy donors (dated by TCRdb to between 2016 and 2019). Libraries came from the immunoSEQ multiplex PCR assay. The multiplex PCR relied on a mix of 60 forward primers for TCR Vbeta segments and 13 reverse primers for TCR Jbeta segments. Held by TCRdb, this immuneACCESS table contains in-frame sequences only and omits some clones. Under half of the omission traces to an unresolved V gene where checked; the cause of the rest is unknown. The sample records around 110,000 clones, around four fifths of which are singletons. In total, the top ten clones hold less than 2% of the sample. Sequencing was carried out using PBMCs. Source of these receptors: a man aged 50 or older in good health and CMV-seronegative.

This sequence joins TRBV30 and TRBJ1-1; tentative D call: TRBD1 (5 bases). Germline V gene lookup returns CDR1 GTSNPN and CDR2 SVGIG (reference sequence). The CDR3 totals 12 residues. The V end was cut by 3 bases, the J end by 5 bases, with 10 bases between. The DNA for the CDR3 is TGTGCCTGGAGACGTGGGGCGACTGAAGCTTTCTTT. As protein: CAWRRGATEAFF.

The chain carries TRBV5-6 and TRBJ2-1, with a possible D match to TRBD1 (6 bases). Germline assignment: CDR1 SGHDT and CDR2 YYEEEE. V lost 0 bases and J 7 bases, leaving 26 bases between the germline ends. The CDR3 sequence is 19 residues long. The CDR3 bases are TGTGCCAGCAGCTTGGCTTTTCACAGGGTCGAAAGGGGATTAAATGAGCAGTTCTTC. It codes for CASSLAFHRVERGLNEQFF. The variable domain in full, completed from reference TRBV5-6 and TRBJ2-1, reads DAGVTQSPTHLIKTRGQQVTLRCSPKSGHDTVSWYQQALGQGPQFIFQYYEEEERQRGNFPDRFSGHQFPNYSSELNVNALLLGDSALYLCASSLAFHRVERGLNEQFFGPGTRLTVL.

The chain links TRBV5-8 to TRBJ1-2; D unresolved. The CDR3 is 10 amino acids. CDR1 SGHTS and CDR2 YDEGEE come from the germline V gene. V was clipped by 4 bases and J by 4 bases, with 2 bases between them. CDR3 in amino acids: CASSLYGYTF. CDR3 bases: TGTGCCAGCAGCCTCTATGGCTACACCTTC.

The chain couples TRBV5-5 to TRBJ1-5, with TRBD1 matching over 7 bases. V trimming: 0 bases; J trimming: 6 bases; junction bases outside the gene matches: 3. The CDR3 contains 14 residues. The germline CDR1 and CDR2 sequences are SGHKS and YYEKEE (reference sequence). The CDR3 region has the DNA TGTGCCAGCAGCTTGGGTGCAGGGGGTCAGCCCCAGCATTTT. Its translation: CASSLGAGGQPQHF.

The chain joins TRBV10-1 to TRBJ2-2, with 7 nucleotides matching TRBD1. Germline V gives CDR1 WNHNN, CDR2 SYGVQD (reference sequence). Losses at the gene ends were 4 bases for V and 0 bases for J; bases not matched to a gene: 2. This CDR3 contains 15 residues. In nucleotides, the CDR3 is TGCGCCAGCAGTGGGGGGACAGCGAACACCGGGGAGCTGTTTTTT. It encodes CASSGGTANTGELFF.

This chain joins TRBV5-6 and TRBJ2-5, with D maybe TRBD1 (5 bases). Trimming pared 0 bases from V and 5 bases from J, leaving 14 bases between. The CDR3 consists of 15 residues. Germline V CDR1 and CDR2: SGHDT, YYEEEE. The CDR3 loop reads CASSLARVRKETQYF. As DNA, the CDR3 is TGTGCCAGCAGCTTGGCCAGGGTGCGCAAGGAGACCCAGTACTTC. Complete variable domain (other parts from reference TRBV5-6 and TRBJ2-5): DAGVTQSPTHLIKTRGQQVTLRCSPKSGHDTVSWYQQALGQGPQFIFQYYEEEERQRGNFPDRFSGHQFPNYSSELNVNALLLGDSALYLCASSLARVRKETQYFGPGTRLLVL.

This chain uses TRBV28 with TRBJ2-5, with 8 bases matching TRBD2. The V and J ends lost 6 bases and 3 bases, in that order; junction bases with no gene match: 3. The CDR3 totals 13 residues. CDR1 MDHEN and CDR2 SYDVKM come from the germline V gene. The CDR3 is CASRRGGKETQYF. CDR3 nucleotides: TGTGCCAGCAGACGGGGGGGCAAAGAGACCCAGTACTTC. Complete variable domain (other parts from reference TRBV28 and TRBJ2-5): DVKVTQSSRYLVKRTGEKVFLECVQDMDHENMFWYRQDPGLGLRLIYFSYDVKMKEKGDIPEGYSVSREKKERFSLILESASTNQTSMYLCASRRGGKETQYFGPGTRLLVL.

A single count supports this clone. The chain is built from TRBV9 and TRBJ2-5; the D gene is possibly TRBD2 (7 bases). In germline, CDR1 is SGDLS, CDR2 YYNGEE. Between the trimmed V and J ends, which lost 4 bases and 1 base, there was a span of 14 bases. CDR3 length: 15 residues. CDR3 amino acids: CASSPFAGAQETQYF. In nucleotides, the CDR3 is TGTGCCAGCAGCCCCTTTGCGGGGGCCCAAGAGACCCAGTACTTC.

This rearrangement joins TRBV15 to TRBJ1-5, with 8 bases that match TRBD1. Germline CDR1 and CDR2: LNHNV and YYDKDF (reference sequence). The CDR3 sequence is 15 residues long. V lost 4 bases to trimming and J lost 7 bases; unmatched junction nucleotides: 9. This chain's CDR3 is CATSMGQGAGQPQHF. In DNA form, the CDR3 reads TGTGCCACCAGCATGGGGCAGGGGGCAGGACAGCCCCAGCATTTT.

The CDR3 here is CASRLDHPYEQYF. CDR3 coding DNA: TGTGCCAGCAGGCTAGACCACCCCTACGAGCAGTACTTC. The V gene is TRBV2, the J gene TRBJ2-7; D is ambiguous. Trimming shortened V by 6 bases and J by 2 bases, and 11 bases separated the two germline ends. CDR3 length: 13 amino acids. Germline CDR1 and CDR2: SNHLY and FYNNEI.

The rearrangement joins TRBV6-4 to TRBJ1-1, with D perhaps TRBD1 (5 bases). Per germline, CDR1 MRHNA and CDR2 SNTAGT. CDR3 length equals 11 residues. V shed 6 bases and J shed 5 bases, with 7 bases lying between them. The CDR3 here is CASSGGTEAFF. The CDR3 DNA reads TGTGCCAGCAGCGGGGGGACTGAAGCTTTCTTT.

This chain links TRBV6-1 with TRBJ2-4, with 10 bases identical to TRBD1. Germline CDR1 reads MNHNS; CDR2 reads SASEGT. CDR3 length: 16 residues. V was clipped by 3 bases and J by 0 bases; unmatched bases: 2. CDR3 DNA: TGTGCCAGCAGTGAGGGACAGGGGCGAGCCAAAAACATTCAGTACTTC. Protein product: CASSEGQGRAKNIQYF.